This T cell receptor beta chain was identified in a study of T cell repertoires in cytomegalovirus infection. Concerning this clonotype: Its antigen is not known.

TCRdb redid the calling of the reads with MiXCR, one entry per CDR3 protein. The sample has about a million distinct CDR3 sequences; around 30% are singletons. The CDR3 has 18 amino acids. The V gene's germline CDR1 is SGHNT and CDR2 YENEEA. The ends lost 2 bases at V and 1 base at J; junction bases unmatched: 9. The chain carries TRBV11-3 and TRBJ2-5, with TRBD2 matching over 11 bases. Sequenced material: cultured CD8+ T cells from PBMCs, taken from culture after CMV antigen stimulation. The receptor was derived from a human donor in good health (CMV status not recorded). Some clones in this sample may be carry-over from other donors' samples. CDR3 sequence reads: CASSLRASGGTSQETQYF. CDR3 nucleotide sequence: TGTGCCAGCAGCTTAAGGGCTAGCGGGGGGACATCCCAAGAGACCCAGTACTTC.